This T cell receptor beta chain derives from a study of glioma-infiltrating T cells after dendritic cell vaccination. Background on the study: Patients had newly diagnosed or recurrent glioblastoma and received dendritic cell vaccines. Autologous tumor lysate-pulsed dendritic cell vaccination was given between 2003 and 2012.

Generated by immunoSEQ multiplex PCR, the TCRdb table keeps only in-frame clones and is missing some. There are around 72,000 clones in the sample; about four fifths occur only once, and roughly 7.9% lies in the top ten. The V segment lost 5 bases and the J segment 6 bases; nucleotides outside the gene matches: 9. Germline assignment: CDR1 SNHLY and CDR2 FYNNEI. CDR3 length: 15 residues. The chain couples TRBV2 to TRBJ2-2; 7 nucleotides agree with TRBD1. The material sequenced was blood, taken before dendritic cell vaccination. The receptor was isolated from a human donor with glioblastoma. This CDR3 is CASSTPDRRAGELFF. CDR3 in DNA: TGTGCCAGCAGTACCCCGGACAGGCGGGCCGGGGAGCTGTTTTTT.